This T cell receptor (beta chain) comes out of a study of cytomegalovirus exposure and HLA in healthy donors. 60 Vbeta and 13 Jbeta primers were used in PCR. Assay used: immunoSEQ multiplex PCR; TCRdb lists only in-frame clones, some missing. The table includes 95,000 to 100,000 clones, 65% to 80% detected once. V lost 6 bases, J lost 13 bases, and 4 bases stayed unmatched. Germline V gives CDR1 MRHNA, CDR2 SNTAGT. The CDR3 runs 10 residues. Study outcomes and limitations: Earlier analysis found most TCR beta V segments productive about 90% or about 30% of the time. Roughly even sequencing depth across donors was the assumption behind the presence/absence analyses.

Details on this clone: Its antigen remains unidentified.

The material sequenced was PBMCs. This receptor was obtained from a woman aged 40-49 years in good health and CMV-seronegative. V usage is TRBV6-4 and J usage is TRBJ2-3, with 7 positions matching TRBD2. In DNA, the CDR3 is TGTGCCAGCAGCAGCGGGGTGGAGTATTTT. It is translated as CASSSGVEYF.